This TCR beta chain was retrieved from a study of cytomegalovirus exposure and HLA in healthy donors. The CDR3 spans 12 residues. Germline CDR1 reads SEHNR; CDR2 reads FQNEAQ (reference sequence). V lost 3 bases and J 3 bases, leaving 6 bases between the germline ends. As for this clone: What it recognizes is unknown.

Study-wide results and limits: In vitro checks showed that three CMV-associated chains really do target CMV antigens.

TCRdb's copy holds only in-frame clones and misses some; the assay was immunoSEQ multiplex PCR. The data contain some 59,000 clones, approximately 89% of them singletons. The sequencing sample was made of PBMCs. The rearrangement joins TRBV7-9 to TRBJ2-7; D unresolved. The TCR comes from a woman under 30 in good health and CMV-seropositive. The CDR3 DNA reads TGTGCCAGCAGCTTCCAGAACTACGAGCAGTACTTC. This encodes CASSFQNYEQYF.